The rows below give T cell receptor beta chains drawn from one sample of a study of lymphopenia after photon versus proton radiotherapy. Here immunoSEQ multiplex PCR was the method, and the copy in TCRdb shows in-frame clones only, minus some. The sample consists of about 35,000 clones, around nine tenths of them appearing once. Sequencing was performed on peripheral blood, taken from a patient treated with photon-based radiotherapy. The receptors come from a man between 60 and 70 years old with cholangiocarcinoma. The CDR3 runs from the conserved cysteine through the conserved F or W. D genes are given only for firm matches. Not all rows give a size; the values are once, few, many and, for expanded clones, a class.

>TRBV7-3|TRBD2|-|TRBJ2-1
TGTGCCAGCAGCTTAAATCCCCCGGGACTAGCGGGAGGCTATGAGCAGTTCTTC
CASSLNPPGLAGGYEQFF
>TRBV11-2|-|-|TRBJ2-7
TGTGCCAGCAGCTTCGACAGTACCTCCTACGAGCAGTACTTC
CASSFDSTSYEQYF
>TRBV27|-|-|TRBJ1-5
TGTGCCAGCAGGGGGGGGCTCGGCAATCAGCCCCAGCATTTT
CASRGGLGNQPQHF
>TRBV7-3|-|-|TRBJ2-1
TGTGCCAGCAGCACCCCGGGACCCCCCAATGAGCAGTTCTTC
CASSTPGPPNEQFF
>TRBV19|-|-|TRBJ2-1
TGTGCCAGTAGTATAGGTTTGGGGAGGGGGTACAATGAGCAGTTCTTC
CASSIGLGRGYNEQFF
>TRBV7-3|TRBD1|-|TRBJ2-1
TGTGCCAGCAGCACGGGACAGGGACTGTTCTTC
CASSTGQGLFF
>TRBV6-1|TRBD1|-|TRBJ2-2
TGTGCCAGCAGTGATCGACAGGGGTTCGGGGAGCTGTTTTTT
CASSDRQGFGELFF
>TRBV2|-|-|TRBJ1-2
TGTGCCAGCGTCGGCCGAGGACCTGGGGGCTACACCTTC
CASVGRGPGGYTF
>TRBV10-3|TRBD1|-|TRBJ1-1
TGTGCCATCAGCCCGGGGACAGGGTCGAACACTGAAGCTTTCTTT
CAISPGTGSNTEAFF
>TRBV19|-|-|TRBJ2-3
TGTGCCAGTAGTAAGTGGGGGGACACAGATACGCAGTATTTT
CASSKWGDTDTQYF
>TRBV29-1|-|once|TRBJ2-7
TGCAGCGTCTATACAGGGCTCGAATACGAGCAGTACTTC
CSVYTGLEYEQYF
>TRBV7-2|-|-|TRBJ2-5
TGTGCCAGCAGCACCTACCAAGAGACCCAGTACTTC
CASSTYQETQYF
>TRBV28|-|-|TRBJ2-5
TGTGCCAGCAGTTTAAGGTGGGGAGAGACCCAGTACTTC
CASSLRWGETQYF
>TRBV2|TRBD2|-|TRBJ2-1
TGTGCCAGCAGTGAACGGCTAGCGGGAGGAAATGAGCAGTTCTTC
CASSERLAGGNEQFF
>TRBV10-3|-|-|TRBJ1-5
TGTGCCATCAGTGAGTCAGCTAGTAATCAGCCCCAGCATTTT
CAISESASNQPQHF
>TRBV5-1|-|-|TRBJ2-2
TGCGCCAGCAGCTTCGTGGGTGGGGAGCTGTTTTTT
CASSFVGGELFF
>TRBV9|TRBD1|-|TRBJ1-4
TGTGCCAGCAGCGCACAGGGGGGGAATGAAAAACTGTTTTTT
CASSAQGGNEKLFF
>TRBV28|TRBD2|-|TRBJ2-5
TGTGCCAGCAACCCGGGGGGGCAAGAGACCCAGTACTTC
CASNPGGQETQYF
>TRBV2|-|-|TRBJ2-1
TGTGCCAGCAGGGGACTCGACAATGAGCAGTTCTTC
CASRGLDNEQFF
>TRBV4-3|-|-|TRBJ1-6
TGCGCCAGCAGCACATCAAACAGGGTGGCTAATTCACCCCTCCACTTT
CASSTSNRVANSPLHF
>TRBV19|TRBD2|-|TRBJ2-7
TGTGCCAGTAGTATCGCAACTAGCGGAGTTACCTACGAGCAGTACTTC
CASSIATSGVTYEQYF
>TRBV6-6|-|-|TRBJ2-7
TGTGCCAGCGGGTCAGGGGATAGGTACGAGCAGTACTTC
CASGSGDRYEQYF
>TRBV19|TRBD1|-|TRBJ1-5
TGTGCCAGTAGTATCCCGAACCCTGGACAGGGGCGTCAGCCCCAGCATTTT
CASSIPNPGQGRQPQHF
>TRBV28|TRBD1|-|TRBJ2-5
TGTGCCAGCAGTTTATGGACAGGGGTCGGGGAGACCCAGTACTTC
CASSLWTGVGETQYF
>TRBV18|TRBD1|-|TRBJ2-1
TGTGCCAGCTCACTCACACCAGGGGGCGCCTACAATGAGCAGTTCTTC
CASSLTPGGAYNEQFF
>TRBV28|TRBD1|-|TRBJ1-3
TGTGCCAGCAGTCCTCCCCAGGGGGCGTCTGGAAACACCATATATTTT
CASSPPQGASGNTIYF
>TRBV5-5|TRBD2|-|TRBJ2-7
TGTGCCAGCAGCTTGACTAGCGGGACCTACGAGCAGTACTTC
CASSLTSGTYEQYF
>TRBV6-5|-|-|TRBJ2-7
TGTGCCAGCAGTTTCGGACAGGGAGGGTACGAGCAGTACTTC
CASSFGQGGYEQYF
>TRBV28|-|-|TRBJ1-2
TGTGCCAGCAGGGTGGGGCCCGGGGGGCGGGGCTACACCTTC
CASRVGPGGRGYTF
>TRBV6-1|-|-|TRBJ1-5
TGTGCCAGCAGTGAATTCTATAGCAATCAGCCCCAGCATTTT
CASSEFYSNQPQHF
>TRBV4-3|-|-|TRBJ1-5
TGCGCCAGCAGCCAAGATAGCACAGAAAATCAGCCCCAGCATTTT
CASSQDSTENQPQHF
>TRBV10-3|TRBD1|-|TRBJ1-1
TGTGCCATCAGTGACAGGGGGCTCACTGAAGCTTTCTTT
CAISDRGLTEAFF
>TRBV28|TRBD2|-|TRBJ2-7
TGTGCCAGCAGTTTTCCGTCCACTAGCGGGAGCTCCTACGAGCAGTACTTC
CASSFPSTSGSSYEQYF
>TRBV9|-|few|TRBJ1-1
TGTGCCAGCAGCGTAAATGGTAACACTGAAGCTTTCTTT
CASSVNGNTEAFF
>TRBV28|-|-|TRBJ1-2
TGTGCCAGCAGTTTATTGTCGGGGAACTATGGCTACACCTTC
CASSLLSGNYGYTF